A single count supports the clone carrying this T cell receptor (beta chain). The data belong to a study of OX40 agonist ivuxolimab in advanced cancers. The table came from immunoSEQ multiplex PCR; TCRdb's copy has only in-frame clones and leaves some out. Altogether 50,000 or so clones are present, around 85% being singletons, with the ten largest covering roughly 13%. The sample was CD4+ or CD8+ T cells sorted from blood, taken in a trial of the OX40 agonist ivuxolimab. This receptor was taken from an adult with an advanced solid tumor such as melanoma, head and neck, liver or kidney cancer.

CDR3 protein: CASSGGAKSEQYF. CDR3 nucleotide sequence: TGTGCCAGCAGCGGGGGGGCTAAGAGCGAGCAGTACTTC. The rearrangement links TRBV9 to TRBJ2-7; D may be TRBD1 or TRBD2 (6 bases each). Germline loops: CDR1 SGDLS, CDR2 YYNGEE. The CDR3 is 13 amino acids. V was shortened by 3 bases and J by 6 bases, with 13 bases between the two germline ends.